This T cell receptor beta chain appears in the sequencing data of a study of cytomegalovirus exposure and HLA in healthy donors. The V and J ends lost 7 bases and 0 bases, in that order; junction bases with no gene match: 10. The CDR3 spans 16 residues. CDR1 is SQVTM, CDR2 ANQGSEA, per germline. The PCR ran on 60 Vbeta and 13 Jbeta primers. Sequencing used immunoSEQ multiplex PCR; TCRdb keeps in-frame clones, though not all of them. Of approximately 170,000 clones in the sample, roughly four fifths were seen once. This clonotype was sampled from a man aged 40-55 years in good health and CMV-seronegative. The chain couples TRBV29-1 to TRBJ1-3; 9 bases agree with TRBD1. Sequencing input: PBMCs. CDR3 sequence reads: CSAGGQGLSSGNTIYF. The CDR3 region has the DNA TGCAGCGCCGGAGGACAGGGGCTTTCCTCTGGAAACACCATATATTTT.